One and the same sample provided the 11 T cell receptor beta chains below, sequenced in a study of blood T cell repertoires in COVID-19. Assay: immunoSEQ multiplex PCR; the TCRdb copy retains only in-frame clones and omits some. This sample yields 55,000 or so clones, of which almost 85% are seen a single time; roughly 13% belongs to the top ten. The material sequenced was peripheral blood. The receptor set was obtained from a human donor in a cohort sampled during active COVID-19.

The chain's CDR3 is CASSTDRVLDEKLFF. The CDR3 nucleotides are TGCGCCAGCAGCACAGACAGGGTGCTGGATGAAAAACTGTTTTTT. The chain employs TRBV5-1 and TRBJ1-4; 7 bases fit TRBD1. V trimming: 4 bases; J trimming: 6 bases; junction bases outside the gene matches: 9. Germline V gene sequence: CDR1 SGHRS, CDR2 YFSETQ. The length of the CDR3 is 15 residues. The full variable domain, completed using reference TRBV5-1 and TRBJ1-4, is KAGVTQTPRYLIKTRGQQVTLSCSPISGHRSVSWYQQTPGQGLQFLFEYFSETQRNKGNFPGRFSGRQFSNSRSEMNVSTLELGDSALYLCASSTDRVLDEKLFFGSGTQLSVL.

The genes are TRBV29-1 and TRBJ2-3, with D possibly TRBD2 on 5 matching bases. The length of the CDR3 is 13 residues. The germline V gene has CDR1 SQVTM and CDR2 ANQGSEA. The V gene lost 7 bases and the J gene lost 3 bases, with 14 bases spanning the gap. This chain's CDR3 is CSDLDSLTDTQYF. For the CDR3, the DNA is TGCAGCGACCTGGACTCATTGACAGATACGCAGTATTTT.

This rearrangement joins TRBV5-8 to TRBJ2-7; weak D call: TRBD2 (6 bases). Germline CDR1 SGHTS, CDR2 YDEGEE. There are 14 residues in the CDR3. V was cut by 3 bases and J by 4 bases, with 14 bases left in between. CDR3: CASSWTSAGYEQYF. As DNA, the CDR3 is TGTGCCAGCAGCTGGACCTCCGCGGGGTACGAGCAGTACTTC.

The CDR3 loop reads CASSPPGTGNTEAFF. CDR3 nucleotides: TGTGCCAGCTCACCACCCGGGACAGGGAACACTGAAGCTTTCTTT. This chain links TRBV18 with TRBJ1-1; TRBD1 matches at 8 bases. The germline V gene has CDR1 KGHSH and CDR2 LQKENI. Trimming at V came to 0 bases and at J to 1 base, leaving 1 base not matched to a gene. The CDR3 contains 15 residues.

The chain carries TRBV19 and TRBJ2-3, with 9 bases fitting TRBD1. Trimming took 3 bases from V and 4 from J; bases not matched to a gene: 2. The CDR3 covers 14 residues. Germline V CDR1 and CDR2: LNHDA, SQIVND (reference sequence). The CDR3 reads CASSITGGPDTQYF. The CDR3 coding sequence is TGTGCCAGTAGTATTACAGGGGGCCCAGATACGCAGTATTTT. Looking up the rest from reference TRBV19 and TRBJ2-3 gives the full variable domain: DGGITQSPKYLFRKEGQNVTLSCEQNLNHDAMYWYRQDPGQGLRLIYYSQIVNDFQKGDIAEGYSVSREKKESFPLTVTSAQKNPTAFYLCASSITGGPDTQYFGPGTRLTVL.

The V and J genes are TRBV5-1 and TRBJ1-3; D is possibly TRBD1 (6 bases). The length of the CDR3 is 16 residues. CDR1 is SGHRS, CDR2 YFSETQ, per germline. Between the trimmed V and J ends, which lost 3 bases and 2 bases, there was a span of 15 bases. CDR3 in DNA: TGCGCCAGCAGCTCCGGGGAGGGGGGCGCTGGAAACACCATATATTTT. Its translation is CASSSGEGGAGNTIYF. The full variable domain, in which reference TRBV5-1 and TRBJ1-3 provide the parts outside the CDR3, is KAGVTQTPRYLIKTRGQQVTLSCSPISGHRSVSWYQQTPGQGLQFLFEYFSETQRNKGNFPGRFSGRQFSNSRSEMNVSTLELGDSALYLCASSSGEGGAGNTIYFGEGSWLTVV.

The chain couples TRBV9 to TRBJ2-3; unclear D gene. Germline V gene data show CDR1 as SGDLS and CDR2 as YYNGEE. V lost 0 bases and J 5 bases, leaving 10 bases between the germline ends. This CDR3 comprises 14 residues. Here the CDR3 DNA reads TGTGCCAGCAGCGTAGCTACCCCCGGAGATACGCAGTATTTT. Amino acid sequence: CASSVATPGDTQYF.

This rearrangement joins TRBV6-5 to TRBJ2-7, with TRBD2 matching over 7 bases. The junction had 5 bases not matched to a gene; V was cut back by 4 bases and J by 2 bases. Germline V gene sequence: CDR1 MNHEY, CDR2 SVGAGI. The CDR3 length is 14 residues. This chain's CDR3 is CASSSRTSPYEQYF. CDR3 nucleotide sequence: TGTGCCAGCAGTTCACGGACTAGTCCCTACGAGCAGTACTTC.

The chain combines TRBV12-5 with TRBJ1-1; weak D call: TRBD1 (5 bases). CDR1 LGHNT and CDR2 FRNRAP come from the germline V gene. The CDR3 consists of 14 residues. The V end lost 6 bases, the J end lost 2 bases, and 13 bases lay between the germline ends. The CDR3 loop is CASGRGTGNTEAFF. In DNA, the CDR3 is TGTGCTAGTGGGCGGGGGACGGGTAACACTGAAGCTTTCTTT.

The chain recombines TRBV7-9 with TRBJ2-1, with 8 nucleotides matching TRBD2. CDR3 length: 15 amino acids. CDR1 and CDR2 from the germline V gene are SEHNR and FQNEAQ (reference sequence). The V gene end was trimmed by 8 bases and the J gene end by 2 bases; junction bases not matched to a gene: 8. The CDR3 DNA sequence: TGTGCCAGCCCTGGGGGAGCGGGAGCCTACAATGAGCAGTTCTTC. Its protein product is CASPGGAGAYNEQFF.

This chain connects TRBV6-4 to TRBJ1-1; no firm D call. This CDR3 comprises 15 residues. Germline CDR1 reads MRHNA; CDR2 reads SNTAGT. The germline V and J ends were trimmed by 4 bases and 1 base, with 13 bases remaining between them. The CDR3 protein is CASSAEAGRNTEAFF. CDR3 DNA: TGTGCCAGCAGTGCCGAAGCAGGAAGGAACACTGAAGCTTTCTTT.